Below, 30 T cell receptor beta chains from the same sample are listed, as sequenced in a study of CD8 T cells in Susac syndrome. An input of roughly 0.45 to 1 ug of RNA was subjected to reverse transcription using random hexamers. TCRdb used MiXCR to reprocess the immunoSEQ multiplex PCR reads, holding one entry per CDR3 protein. The data show around 270,000 distinct CDR3 sequences, 85% seen once. The sequenced sample consisted of CD8+ T cells from PBMCs. These TCRs come from a human donor with multiple sclerosis.

At least ten counts were recorded for this clonotype. The CDR3 DNA reads as TGTGCCAGCAGCTTAGAAGCTAGCGGGGCTTACGAGCAGTACTTC. Translating it yields CASSLEASGAYEQYF. The chain is built from TRBV13 and TRBJ2-7, with 9 bases matching TRBD2. The trim removed 1 base at V and 4 bases at J, leaving 5 bases unmatched. CDR1 PRHDT and CDR2 FYEKMQ come from the germline V gene (reference sequence). This CDR3 spans 15 amino acids.

The rearrangement links TRBV28 to TRBJ2-3; 9 nucleotides align to TRBD1. The CDR3 has 13 amino acids. Germline V gene lookup returns CDR1 MDHEN and CDR2 SYDVKM. V lost 5 bases and J lost 5; bases outside the gene matches: 2. The CDR3 sequence is CASSNRGRDTQYF. The CDR3 DNA is TGTGCCAGCAGTAACAGGGGGCGAGATACGCAGTATTTT.

The chain combines TRBV20-1 with TRBJ1-4; the D is unclear. Germline CDR1 DFQATT, CDR2 SNEGSKA (reference sequence). Trimming took 3 bases from V and 7 from J, leaving 18 bases between them. The length of the CDR3 is 15 residues. The DNA for the CDR3 is TGCAGTGCTAGCCGATCCTCCCAGGCGGTTGAAAAACTGTTTTTT. Translation gives CSASRSSQAVEKLFF.

The V and J genes are TRBV5-1 and TRBJ2-1, with 14 bases lining up with TRBD2. This CDR3 comprises 16 residues. Germline V gives CDR1 SGHRS, CDR2 YFSETQ. V dropped 4 bases and J dropped 8; count of bases not matched to a gene: 8. The DNA of the CDR3 is TGCGCCAGCAGCGGGGGACTAGCGGGAGATATTTATGAGCAGTTCTTC. Protein sequence: CASSGGLAGDIYEQFF.

This chain uses TRBV6-1 with TRBJ1-2, with D possibly being TRBD1 (5 bases). V lost 8 bases to trimming and J lost 0 bases, with 16 bases between them. Germline-derived CDR1 and CDR2 are MNHNS and SASEGT. The CDR3 loop spans 15 amino acids. The CDR3: CASWGLGFSNYGYTF. DNA for the CDR3: TGTGCCAGCTGGGGGTTGGGGTTTTCTAACTATGGCTACACCTTC.

This clonotype has a single count. The J gene is TRBJ1-2, the V gene TRBV18; D perhaps matches TRBD1 (6 bases). The CDR3 is made up of 14 amino acids. Trimming cost V 3 bases and J 1 base, with 9 bases left between them. The germline CDR1 and CDR2 sequences are KGHSH and LQKENI. The DNA of the CDR3 is TGTGCCAGCTCACCGAACAGGGTTAACTATGGCTACACCTTC. Protein: CASSPNRVNYGYTF.

This clonotype was detected a few times. The genes are TRBV5-4 and TRBJ2-7; TRBD2 matches at 10 bases. V was pared by 0 bases and J by 7 bases, with 4 bases of the junction left unmatched. The CDR3 has 14 residues. Germline V gene sequence: CDR1 SGHNT, CDR2 YYREEE (reference sequence). This CDR3 is CASSLALAGVEQYF. DNA for the CDR3: TGTGCCAGCAGCTTGGCCCTAGCGGGAGTGGAGCAGTACTTC.

The rearrangement joins TRBV25-1 to TRBJ2-3, with 8 bases fitting TRBD2. The ends lost 4 bases at V and 6 bases at J; junction bases unmatched: 3. The V gene's germline CDR1 is MGHDK and CDR2 SYGVNS. The CDR3 is 13 residues long. CDR3 amino acids: CASSVGLEDTQYF. The DNA of the CDR3 is TGTGCCAGCAGTGTGGGACTAGAGGATACGCAGTATTTT.

The CDR3 loop reads CASTLGDRSTEAFF. As DNA, the CDR3 is TGTGCCAGCACCCTAGGGGACAGGAGTACTGAAGCTTTCTTT. This sequence joins TRBV6-6 and TRBJ1-1; 8 bases fit TRBD1. The CDR3 spans 14 residues. From germline, CDR1 is MNHNY and CDR2 SVGAGI (reference sequence). V was pared by 7 bases and J by 5 bases, with 9 bases of the junction left unmatched.

The chain links TRBV7-3 to TRBJ2-1; tentative D call: TRBD1 (6 bases). V was clipped by 5 bases and J by 8 bases, with 31 bases between them. Germline V gene data show CDR1 as SGHTA and CDR2 as FQGTGA. CDR3 length: 19 amino acids. CDR3 DNA sequence: TGTGCCAGCAGCCCCCGTTTTTGTGGCAGGGGCTGTCCCGGGGATGAGCAGTTCTTC. It specifies CASSPRFCGRGCPGDEQFF.

The chain combines TRBV20-1 with TRBJ2-4; D is unclear. The CDR3 has 15 amino acids. V gave up 0 bases and J gave up 0 bases, with 9 bases separating them. The germline V gene encodes CDR1 DFQATT and CDR2 SNEGSKA (reference sequence). The CDR3 loop reads CSARDLVEAKNIQYF. The CDR3 DNA follows: TGCAGTGCTAGAGATTTGGTGGAAGCCAAAAACATTCAGTACTTC.

The chain links TRBV4-3 to TRBJ2-4; no definite D call. From germline, CDR1 is LGHNA and CDR2 YSLEER. V lost 0 bases and J 8 bases, leaving 8 bases between the germline ends. The CDR3 loop spans 13 amino acids. Here the CDR3 DNA reads TGCGCCAGCAGCCAAGATCCCAAGGACATTCAGTACTTC. Translating gives CASSQDPKDIQYF.

V and J are TRBV19 and TRBJ2-2; a possible D gene is TRBD1 (6 bases). Germline CDR1 is LNHDA and CDR2 is SQIVND (reference sequence). V dropped 10 bases and J dropped 6 bases, with 24 bases sitting between them. The CDR3 is 16 residues long. CDR3 in amino acids: CATAGTTTFEAGELFF. Here the CDR3 DNA reads TGTGCCACCGCTGGGACAACCACTTTCGAGGCCGGGGAGCTGTTTTTT.

The rearrangement uses TRBV9 and TRBJ2-7; 9 positions agree with TRBD2. The CDR3 has 15 residues. Germline lookup yields CDR1 SGDLS and CDR2 YYNGEE. The V segment lost 0 bases and the J segment 7 bases; nucleotides outside the gene matches: 8. The DNA for the CDR3 is TGTGCCAGCAGCGTAGCAAGCGGGGGGCTGAGGGAGCAGTACTTC. Translation: CASSVASGGLREQYF.

This clonotype has a handful of counts. This chain joins TRBV9 and TRBJ2-7, with TRBD2 matching over 12 bases. Germline CDR1 is SGDLS and CDR2 is YYNGEE. Trimming at V came to 0 bases and at J to 2 bases, leaving 3 bases not matched to a gene. The CDR3 covers 16 residues. This chain's CDR3 is CASSVGLAGVAYEQYF. CDR3 nucleotide sequence: TGTGCCAGCAGCGTAGGACTAGCGGGAGTGGCCTACGAGCAGTACTTC. The entire variable domain, with the rest obtained from reference TRBV9 and TRBJ2-7, is as follows: DSGVTQTPKHLITATGQRVTLRCSPRSGDLSVYWYQQSLDQGLQFLIQYYNGEERAKGNILERFSAQQFPDLHSELNLSSLELGDSALYFCASSVGLAGVAYEQYFGPGTRLTVT.

The chain uses TRBV6-1 and TRBJ2-7, with TRBD1 matching 7 bases. The V and J ends lost 6 bases and 0 bases, in that order; junction bases with no gene match: 14. Per germline, CDR1 MNHNS and CDR2 SASEGT. CDR3 length equals 17 residues. The CDR3: CASRPRTGRLSSYEQYF. In nucleotides, the CDR3 is TGTGCCAGCAGACCACGGACAGGCCGCCTTAGCTCCTACGAGCAGTACTTC.

As regards this clonotype: At one boundary the junction diverges from the germline segment, which might be a read error. The chain employs TRBV13 and TRBJ2-2; TRBD2 matches 7 bases. This CDR3 is built from 17 residues. Germline lookup yields CDR1 PRHDT and CDR2 FYEKMQ (reference sequence). CDR3 protein: CASSSEGAGVGTGELFF. The CDR3 DNA is TGTGCCAGCAGCTCCGAAGGGGCGGGAGTCGGCACCGGGGAGCTTTTTTTT.

The CDR3 is CASRTGTPNAEAFF. DNA of the CDR3: TGTGCCAGCAGAACCGGGACACCAAACGCTGAAGCTTTCTTT. The rearrangement uses TRBV7-9 and TRBJ1-1, with a tentative D call TRBD1 (6 bases). The CDR3 consists of 14 residues. Per germline, CDR1 SEHNR and CDR2 FQNEAQ (reference sequence). V lost 6 bases, J lost 6 bases, and 17 bases lay in between. Together with reference TRBV7-9 and TRBJ1-1, the CDR3 gives the full variable domain: DTGVSQNPRHKITKRGQNVTFRCDPISEHNRLYWYRQTLGQGPEFLTYFQNEAQLEKSRLLSDRFSAERPKGSFSTLEIQRTEQGDSAMYLCASRTGTPNAEAFFGQGTRLTVV.

The V call is TRBV29-1, the J call TRBJ1-2; D is ambiguous. V dropped 7 bases and J dropped 6 bases, with 9 bases sitting between them. This CDR3 has 10 residues. Germline CDR1 SQVTM, CDR2 ANQGSEA. The CDR3 loop is CSAAADGYTF. CDR3 coding DNA: TGCAGCGCCGCCGCGGATGGCTACACCTTC.

The chain uses TRBV7-9 and TRBJ2-6; D may correspond to TRBD1 or TRBD2 (5 bases each). The germline gives CDR1 SEHNR, CDR2 FQNEAQ (reference sequence). With 2 bases removed from V and 0 bases from J, the gap between germline ends came to 17 bases. This CDR3 is 19 amino acids long. CDR3 coding DNA: TGTGCCAGCAGCTTAATAGGGCAGGGACGGCTCTCTGGGGCCAACGTCCTGACTTTC. It specifies CASSLIGQGRLSGANVLTF.

The CDR3 loop reads CASSQDREFTCEQYF. CDR3 DNA: TGTGCCAGCAGCCAAGACAGGGAGTTTACCTGCGAGCAGTACTTC. The gene calls are TRBV28 and TRBJ2-7; 7 bases match TRBD1. V trimming: 6 bases; J trimming: 6 bases; junction bases outside the gene matches: 14. Germline lookup yields CDR1 MDHEN and CDR2 SYDVKM. The CDR3 is made up of 15 amino acids. Based on the CDR3 plus reference TRBV28 and TRBJ2-7, the full variable domain is DVKVTQSSRYLVKRTGEKVFLECVQDMDHENMFWYRQDPGLGLRLIYFSYDVKMKEKGDIPEGYSVSREKKERFSLILESASTNQTSMYLCASSQDREFTCEQYFGPGTRLTVT.

The rearrangement uses TRBV4-3 and TRBJ2-7; 9 nucleotides line up with TRBD1. CDR3 length: 16 amino acids. In germline, CDR1 is LGHNA, CDR2 YSLEER. The V segment lost 0 bases and the J segment 4 bases; nucleotides outside the gene matches: 7. The CDR3 nucleotides read TGCGCCAGCAGCCAAGAGGGACAGGGTCAAGGGTACGAGCAGTACTTC. The encoded protein is CASSQEGQGQGYEQYF.

The chain recombines TRBV27 with TRBJ2-2, with D possibly matching TRBD1 (6 bases). The germline gives CDR1 MNHEY, CDR2 SMNVEV (reference sequence). Trimming cost V 3 bases and J 5 bases, with 10 bases left between them. The CDR3 length is 14 residues. The chain's CDR3 is CASSLIQGTGELFF. Written as DNA, the CDR3 is TGTGCCAGCAGTTTGATACAGGGAACCGGGGAGCTGTTTTTT.

The gene calls are TRBV11-2 and TRBJ1-2, with D perhaps matching TRBD1 (5 bases). The germline V gene has CDR1 SGHAT and CDR2 FQNNGV. Trimming shortened V by 6 bases and J by 4 bases, and 18 bases separated the two germline ends. CDR3 length: 15 amino acids. The CDR3 DNA reads TGTGCCAGCAGTTTCGACAAGGGGCAGAGCTATGGCTACACCTTC. Its protein product is CASSFDKGQSYGYTF.

V and J are TRBV28 and TRBJ2-1; a possible D gene is TRBD2 (5 bases). The V end lost 6 bases, the J end lost 8 bases, and 11 bases lay between the germline ends. Germline-derived CDR1 and CDR2 are MDHEN and SYDVKM. This CDR3 region has 12 residues. The CDR3 here is CASRLERDEQFF. The CDR3 DNA reads as TGTGCCAGCAGACTAGAAAGGGATGAGCAGTTCTTC.

This clonotype was counted a single time. The rearrangement uses TRBV7-2 and TRBJ2-7, with 10 bases aligning to TRBD2. The CDR3 is 15 amino acids. The germline CDR1 and CDR2 sequences are SGHTA and FQGNSA. The ends lost 5 bases at V and 5 bases at J; junction bases unmatched: 9. The CDR3 DNA sequence: TGTGCCAGCAGCAGAGAGCGGGAGGGAATCGACGAGCAGTACTTC. As protein: CASSREREGIDEQYF.

The chain carries TRBV6-1 and TRBJ1-1; tentative D call: TRBD1 (5 bases). This CDR3 has 15 amino acids. V was clipped by 8 bases and J by 4 bases, with 20 bases between them. The germline V gene has CDR1 MNHNS and CDR2 SASEGT. The CDR3 region is CASEEYRDGFTEAFF. In nucleotides, the CDR3 is TGTGCCAGCGAAGAATACCGGGACGGCTTCACTGAAGCTTTCTTT.

V is TRBV7-9 and J is TRBJ2-7, with D hard to call. Trimming cost V 1 base and J 2 bases, with 9 bases left between them. Per germline, CDR1 SEHNR and CDR2 FQNEAQ (reference sequence). The CDR3 runs 14 residues. The CDR3 loop reads CASSLVPGTYEQYF. Written as DNA, the CDR3 is TGTGCCAGCAGCTTAGTGCCTGGAACCTACGAGCAGTACTTC.

The rearrangement joins TRBV29-1 to TRBJ2-2; D unclear. The germline gives CDR1 SQVTM, CDR2 ANQGSEA. Trimming removed 4 bases from V and 1 base from J, with 7 bases in between. The length of the CDR3 is 13 residues. CDR3 in amino acids: CSVGSWNTGELFF. For the CDR3, the DNA is TGCAGCGTTGGGAGCTGGAACACCGGGGAGCTGTTTTTT.

This chain joins TRBV4-3 and TRBJ2-7, with 9 bases identical to TRBD2. Trimming removed 0 bases from V and 3 bases from J; junction bases left unmatched: 6. This CDR3 is built from 16 residues. Germline lookup yields CDR1 LGHNA and CDR2 YSLEER. The CDR3 reads CASSQEMGLAGYEQYF. The CDR3 nucleotides read TGCGCCAGCAGCCAAGAAATGGGACTAGCTGGCTACGAGCAGTACTTC.